These T cell receptor beta chains were read from a single sample in a study of blood T cell repertoires in COVID-19. The method was immunoSEQ multiplex PCR; TCRdb's version includes in-frame clones alone and lacks a portion of them. Here the sample spans some 140,000 clones, less than 80% being singletons. Sequencing used peripheral blood. The receptors were sampled from a man between 60 and 75 years old with acute or convalescent COVID-19. CDR3s include the opening cysteine and the closing phenylalanine or tryptophan. D genes are given only for firm matches. Some rows mark clone size as missing; the rest say once, few, many or name a class of expanded clone.

NA	TRBV4-1	TRBJ1-5	TRBD1	TGCGCCAGCAGCCAAGATCTGGACAGGGCGAAGCAGCCCCAGCATTTT	CASSQDLDRAKQPQHF
NA	TRBV7-2	TRBJ2-3	TRBD1	TGTGCCAGCAGTCCGACCCTCGACAGGGTGACAGATACGCAGTATTTT	CASSPTLDRVTDTQYF
NA	TRBV2	TRBJ2-5	TRBD2	TGTGCCAGCGGCGGACTAGCGGAAGAGACCCAGTACTTC	CASGGLAEETQYF
NA	TRBV7-9	TRBJ2-5	NA	TGTGCCAGCAGCACAGCATCGGAGACCCAGTACTTC	CASSTASETQYF
once	TRBV7-2	TRBJ1-2	NA	TGTGCCAGCAGCTCCAGGGTTCCTAACTATGGCTACACCTTC	CASSSRVPNYGYTF
NA	TRBV6-5	TRBJ1-1	NA	TGTGCCAGCAGGAAGGGGGTTGCGGACACTGAAGCTTTCTTT	CASRKGVADTEAFF
few	TRBV16	TRBJ2-3	NA	TGTGCCAGCAGCCAATTACGGGAGACAGATACGCAGTATTTT	CASSQLRETDTQYF
NA	TRBV7-9	TRBJ1-1	NA	TGTGCCAGCAGCTTAGCCCCAGTTAAGAACACTGAAGCTTTCTTT	CASSLAPVKNTEAFF
NA	TRBV5-5	TRBJ1-5	NA	TGTGCCAGCAGCGCCTCAGGACGGGACAATAGCAATCAGCCCCAGCATTTT	CASSASGRDNSNQPQHF
NA	TRBV28	TRBJ1-5	NA	TGTGCCAGCAATCCCCTAGGATATAGCAATCAGCCCCAGCATTTT	CASNPLGYSNQPQHF
NA	TRBV5-4	TRBJ2-7	NA	TGTGCCAGCAGCTCCCGTGAGTCCTACGAGCAGTACTTC	CASSSRESYEQYF
NA	TRBV7-9	TRBJ2-1	NA	TGTGCCAGCAGCACCGACTATCCAGCGGGCAATGAGCAGTTCTTC	CASSTDYPAGNEQFF
NA	TRBV11-2	TRBJ1-1	NA	TGTGCCAGCAGCGGGTGGGGGGTTACTGAAGCTTTCTTT	CASSGWGVTEAFF
NA	TRBV7-2	TRBJ2-1	NA	TGTGCCAGCAGCCAGGGACTGAGGAGTGACAATGAGCAGTTCTTC	CASSQGLRSDNEQFF
NA	TRBV3-1/TRBV3-2	TRBJ1-6	TRBD1	TGTGCCAGCAGCCCTGCCGGGACAGGAAATTCACCCCTCCACTTT	CASSPAGTGNSPLHF
NA	TRBV18	TRBJ1-3	NA	TGTGCCAGCTCATCCGGAGTTTACTCTGGAAACACCATATATTTT	CASSSGVYSGNTIYF
NA	TRBV6-6	TRBJ1-1	TRBD1	TGTGCCAGCAGTTACACGGGACAGGGGGCGACTGAAGCTTTCTTT	CASSYTGQGATEAFF
NA	TRBV29-1	TRBJ1-1	NA	TGCAGCGTTGGGGGGCGGTGGAGAACTGAAGCTTTCTTT	CSVGGRWRTEAFF
NA	TRBV29-1	TRBJ1-1	NA	TGCAGCGTGGCAGGGGACCACACTGAAGCTTTCTTT	CSVAGDHTEAFF
NA	TRBV27	TRBJ2-7	TRBD2	TGTGCCAGCAGTTCAAGTAGCGGGAGGTCCTACGAGCAGTACTTC	CASSSSSGRSYEQYF
NA	TRBV5-6	TRBJ2-5	TRBD1	TGTGCCAGCAGCTCCGGGACAGGGACGTGGGAGACCCAGTACTTC	CASSSGTGTWETQYF
NA	TRBV5-5	TRBJ1-6	NA	TGTGCCAGCGTTCCGGCAGGACTGGGGTATAATTCACCCCTCCACTTT	CASVPAGLGYNSPLHF
few	TRBV6-1	TRBJ1-6	TRBD1	TGTGCCAGCAGTCAAGCAGGGGGCGCGGGTTCACCCCTCCACTTT	CASSQAGGAGSPLHF
once	TRBV5-1	TRBJ2-1	NA	TGCGCCAGCAGCTTGGGGGTTGGCGGCTACAATGAGCAGTTCTTC	CASSLGVGGYNEQFF
NA	TRBV4-2	TRBJ1-1	TRBD1	TGTGCCAGCAGCCAAGACCCAGGGGGGCGGGGGAACACTGAAGCTTTCTTT	CASSQDPGGRGNTEAFF
NA	TRBV5-6	TRBJ2-3	TRBD1	TGTGCCAGCAGCTTGTTCCAGGGGGCTGGGACAGATACGCAGTATTTT	CASSLFQGAGTDTQYF
NA	TRBV3-1/TRBV3-2	TRBJ1-1	NA	TGTGCCAGCAGCCAAGTGTCGGTGAACACTGAAGCTTTCTTT	CASSQVSVNTEAFF
NA	TRBV3-1/TRBV3-2	TRBJ1-2	TRBD1	TGTGCCAGCAGCCAATGGGAGAATGGGGACAGGGATGGCTACACCTTC	CASSQWENGDRDGYTF
NA	TRBV7-2	TRBJ2-1	NA	TGTGCCAGCAGCTTAGCGCGCGGTGAGCAGTTCTTC	CASSLARGEQFF
NA	TRBV19	TRBJ2-5	NA	TGTGCCAGTAGTATAGTTTCAGGGTTGCCGGGCCGGGAGACCCAGTACTTC	CASSIVSGLPGRETQYF
NA	TRBV4-2	TRBJ2-2	TRBD1	TGTGCCAGCAGCCCGGGGACAGCGAACACCGGGGAGCTGTTTTTT	CASSPGTANTGELFF
NA	TRBV6-5	TRBJ2-2	TRBD1	TGTGCCAGCAGTTACTATGAGGGGGCCGGCGGGGAGCTGTTTTTT	CASSYYEGAGGELFF
NA	TRBV4-2	TRBJ2-1	TRBD2	TGTGCCAGCAGCCCTCATGGGACTAGCGGGGCCTACAATGAGCAGTTCTTC	CASSPHGTSGAYNEQFF
NA	TRBV6-2/TRBV6-3	TRBJ2-2	NA	TGTGCCAGCAGTTTCAGCACCGGGGAGCTGTTTTTT	CASSFSTGELFF
NA	TRBV10-3	TRBJ2-1	NA	TGTGCCATCAGTGAGCTAGGTCGAGGAGCTGTCTACAATGAGCAGTTCTTC	CAISELGRGAVYNEQFF
NA	TRBV5-1	TRBJ1-1	NA	TGCGCCAGCAGCCTGAACGATCGGAGGCTAGGGACTGAAGCTTTCTTT	CASSLNDRRLGTEAFF
NA	TRBV4-3	TRBJ2-5	TRBD2	TGCGCCAGCAGCCCTAGCGGGGAGGTTGAGACCCAGTACTTC	CASSPSGEVETQYF